This is a list of T cell receptor beta chains from one sample in a study of OX40 agonist ivuxolimab in advanced cancers. Some clones are missing from TCRdb's copy, which holds only in-frame ones; the method was immunoSEQ multiplex PCR. The repertoire includes approximately 80,000 clones, approximately 85% of them detected once, and less than 4.5% sits in the top ten. Sequencing was performed on CD4+ or CD8+ T cells sorted from blood, taken in a trial of the OX40 agonist ivuxolimab. The receptor set was obtained from an adult with an advanced solid tumor such as melanoma, head and neck, liver or kidney cancer. The CDR3 runs from the conserved cysteine through the conserved F or W. The D gene is left open where the match is weak. Part of the rows lack a size; the others show once, few, many or a class for expanded clones.

TRBV5-1	TRBJ2-3	TRBD1	.	CASSDRARTDTQYF	TGCGCCAGCAGCGACAGGGCCCGCACAGATACGCAGTATTTT
TRBV5-4	TRBJ2-2	TRBD2	.	CASSLMLAGPTGELFF	TGTGCCAGCAGCTTGATGCTAGCGGGACCCACCGGGGAGCTGTTTTTT
TRBV7-9	TRBJ1-2	TRBD1	.	CASSPRTGGGYGYTF	TGTGCCAGCAGCCCTAGGACAGGGGGCGGTTATGGCTACACCTTC
TRBV18	TRBJ2-7	TRBD2	.	CASSPWQGAGEQYF	TGTGCCAGCTCACCATGGCAGGGAGCGGGGGAGCAGTACTTC
TRBV27	TRBJ2-7	TRBD1	.	CASSSGTVSSEQYF	TGTGCCAGCAGTTCAGGGACAGTTTCATCCGAGCAGTACTTC
TRBV25-1	TRBJ2-5	.	.	CASSELVWTDQETQYF	TGTGCCAGCAGTGAACTGGTTTGGACGGACCAAGAGACCCAGTACTTC
TRBV19	TRBJ2-7	.	few	CASSDALRGEQYF	TGTGCCAGTAGTGACGCCTTGAGGGGGGAGCAGTACTTC
TRBV5-5	TRBJ2-7	TRBD1	.	CASSSRTGTGEQYF	TGTGCCAGCAGCTCCCGGACAGGAACGGGAGAGCAGTACTTC
TRBV7-3	TRBJ2-7	.	.	CASTPRGLPEQYF	TGTGCCAGCACCCCTCGTGGTCTACCCGAGCAGTACTTC
TRBV7-3	TRBJ2-2	.	once	CASSLNGIPSGELFF	TGTGCCAGCAGCCTTAACGGGATTCCCAGCGGGGAGCTGTTTTTT
TRBV6-5	TRBJ1-1	TRBD1	.	CASGSTGVNTEAFF	TGTGCCAGCGGGAGTACAGGGGTGAACACTGAAGCTTTCTTT
TRBV28	TRBJ2-1	TRBD1	.	CASSFGDRNNEQFF	TGTGCCAGCAGTTTCGGGGACAGGAACAATGAGCAGTTCTTC
TRBV28	TRBJ1-2	.	few	CASSYTGIYTF	TGTGCCAGCAGTTATACAGGGATCTACACCTTC
TRBV10-3	TRBJ2-2	.	once	CAISGGGELFF	TGTGCCATCAGTGGCGGCGGGGAGCTGTTTTTT
TRBV27	TRBJ2-7	.	.	CASSLAGFYEQYF	TGTGCCAGCAGTTTGGCAGGCTTCTACGAGCAGTACTTC
TRBV7-8	TRBJ2-4	TRBD2	.	CASSSTSGRAYGKNIQYF	TGTGCCAGCAGCTCCACTAGCGGGAGGGCCTACGGCAAAAACATTCAGTACTTC
TRBV6-5	TRBJ2-5	.	.	CASSAPGRPGETQYF	TGTGCCAGCAGTGCCCCGGGGAGACCGGGGGAGACCCAGTACTTC
TRBV28	TRBJ2-3	.	.	CASSLEGLAGDTQYF	TGTGCCAGCAGTTTGGAGGGCCTAGCCGGAGATACGCAGTATTTT
TRBV4-1	TRBJ2-1	TRBD2	.	CASSQGTLAGYNEQFF	TGCGCCAGCAGCCAAGGGACACTAGCGGGGTACAATGAGCAGTTCTTC
TRBV7-9	TRBJ2-1	.	.	CASSLRRDPVGNEQFF	TGTGCCAGCAGCTTACGCCGGGACCCCGTTGGTAATGAGCAGTTCTTC
TRBV27	TRBJ1-6	.	.	CASSFRREIADSPLHF	TGTGCCAGCAGTTTCAGGAGGGAAATCGCTGATTCACCCCTCCACTTT
TRBV28	TRBJ2-3	.	once	CASSLRVPSTDTQYF	TGTGCCAGCAGTTTACGGGTACCAAGCACAGATACGCAGTATTTT
TRBV6-1	TRBJ2-7	.	.	CASSESRIWEQYF	TGTGCCAGCAGTGAAAGTAGGATATGGGAGCAGTACTTC
TRBV28	TRBJ2-3	TRBD2	few	CASSFLAGDRDTQYF	TGTGCCAGCAGTTTCCTAGCGGGAGATAGAGATACGCAGTATTTT
TRBV2	TRBJ1-5	.	.	CASRDSNQPQHF	TGTGCCAGCAGGGATAGCAATCAGCCCCAGCATTTT
TRBV10-3	TRBJ2-7	.	few	CAIAALGGYEQYF	TGTGCCATCGCGGCCCTCGGAGGCTACGAGCAGTACTTC
TRBV5-8	TRBJ2-2	.	.	CASSLAWFKNTGELFF	TGTGCCAGCAGCTTGGCCTGGTTCAAGAACACCGGGGAGCTGTTTTTT
TRBV11-2	TRBJ2-6	.	.	CASSFFRSGANVLTF	TGTGCCAGCAGCTTCTTCCGGTCTGGGGCCAACGTCCTGACTTTC
TRBV11-3	TRBJ2-2	.	few	CASSPGDPQNTGELFF	TGTGCCAGCAGCCCAGGGGACCCCCAGAACACCGGGGAGCTGTTTTTT
TRBV7-8	TRBJ2-7	.	.	CASSLEEGSYEQYF	TGTGCCAGCAGCTTAGAGGAAGGATCCTACGAGCAGTACTTC
TRBV5-4	TRBJ1-1	.	.	CASSAPSSEAFF	TGTGCCAGCAGCGCCCCGAGCTCTGAAGCTTTCTTT
TRBV11-3	TRBJ2-7	TRBD2	.	CASSERGGTYEQYF	TGTGCCAGCAGCGAGCGGGGGGGCACCTACGAGCAGTACTTC
TRBV4-1	TRBJ2-7	TRBD2	many	CASSQDPGGSGYEQYF	TGCGCCAGCAGCCAAGACCCGGGAGGGAGCGGATACGAGCAGTACTTC
TRBV6-4	TRBJ2-7	.	.	CASSDSLRSGCRKGPYEQYF	TGTGCCAGCAGTGACTCTTTAAGGTCTGGATGTAGGAAAGGACCCTACGAGCAGTACTTC
TRBV27	TRBJ1-4	.	.	CASRRLEGGRTEKLFF	TGTGCCAGCAGACGGTTGGAGGGGGGACGAACTGAAAAACTGTTTTTT
TRBV7-2	TRBJ2-5	TRBD1	.	CASSHRGRETQYF	TGTGCCAGCAGCCACAGGGGGCGGGAGACCCAGTACTTC
TRBV19	TRBJ2-1	.	.	CASSIDSGDSYNEQFF	TGTGCCAGTAGTATAGATTCCGGGGATTCCTACAATGAGCAGTTCTTC
TRBV9	TRBJ2-7	.	.	CASSVVDSSYEQYF	TGTGCCAGCAGCGTTGTTGACAGTTCCTACGAGCAGTACTTC
TRBV28	TRBJ2-3	.	.	CASSSPDSNTDTQYF	TGTGCCAGCAGTTCGCCCGACTCGAACACAGATACGCAGTATTTT
TRBV14	TRBJ2-7	TRBD1	.	CASRRTGDYEQYF	TGTGCCAGCAGGCGGACAGGGGATTACGAGCAGTACTTC
TRBV10-1	TRBJ1-1	.	.	CASSEVPGQPNTEAFF	TGCGCCAGCAGTGAGGTTCCCGGCCAGCCGAACACTGAAGCTTTCTTT
TRBV30	TRBJ2-2	.	.	CAWSAPGAGELFF	TGTGCCTGGAGTGCCCCAGGAGCCGGGGAGCTGTTTTTT
TRBV27	TRBJ2-3	.	.	CASSWTNTDTQYF	TGTGCCAGCAGTTGGACTAACACAGATACGCAGTATTTT
TRBV19	TRBJ2-1	.	.	CASGPSSYNEQFF	TGTGCCAGTGGACCGAGCTCCTACAATGAGCAGTTCTTC
TRBV5-1	TRBJ2-7	.	.	CASSLAPWAGNEQYF	TGCGCCAGCAGCTTGGCCCCCTGGGCCGGCAACGAGCAGTACTTC
TRBV11-2	TRBJ2-2	.	.	CASSLMPLALLNTGELFF	TGTGCCAGCAGCTTAATGCCTCTAGCGTTACTAAACACCGGGGAGCTGTTTTTT
TRBV11-1	TRBJ2-7	.	.	CASTLGYEQYF	TGTGCCAGCACCTTGGGATACGAGCAGTACTTC
TRBV7-2	TRBJ2-7	.	.	CASSFAGLRSEQYF	TGTGCCAGCAGCTTTGCGGGTTTAAGGTCCGAGCAGTACTTC
TRBV11-2	TRBJ2-1	TRBD1	.	CASSSGQGYYNEQFF	TGTGCCAGCAGCTCCGGACAGGGTTACTACAATGAGCAGTTCTTC
TRBV30	TRBJ2-3	.	.	CAWSAGTAGTDTQYF	TGTGCCTGGAGTGCCGGGACTGCGGGCACAGATACGCAGTATTTT
TRBV4-3	TRBJ2-3	TRBD2	.	CASSRGLAGNTDTQYF	TGCGCCAGCAGCCGAGGACTAGCGGGAAACACAGATACGCAGTATTTT
TRBV19	TRBJ2-6	TRBD1	.	CASSRRDRGNSGANVLTF	TGTGCCAGTAGTCGACGGGACAGGGGAAACTCTGGGGCCAACGTCCTGACTTTC
TRBV2	TRBJ2-7	.	.	CASREGTHVPLGEQYF	TGTGCCAGCAGGGAGGGGACCCACGTCCCATTAGGCGAGCAGTACTTC
TRBV6-5	TRBJ2-2	TRBD2	.	CASRGLANTGELFF	TGTGCCAGCAGAGGACTAGCGAACACCGGGGAGCTGTTTTTT
TRBV19	TRBJ2-3	TRBD2	.	CASSPRTSEADTQYF	TGTGCCAGTAGCCCTAGGACTAGCGAGGCAGATACGCAGTATTTT
TRBV5-1	TRBJ2-3	.	few	CASSLKSGSESDTQYF	TGCGCCAGCAGCTTGAAGTCCGGGTCCGAATCAGATACGCAGTATTTT
TRBV27	TRBJ2-5	.	.	CASRNTVKQETQYF	TGTGCCAGCAGAAACACCGTAAAACAAGAGACCCAGTACTTC
TRBV27	TRBJ2-7	TRBD2	.	CASSLLAGGNEQYF	TGTGCCAGCAGTTTATTGGCGGGAGGGAACGAGCAGTACTTC